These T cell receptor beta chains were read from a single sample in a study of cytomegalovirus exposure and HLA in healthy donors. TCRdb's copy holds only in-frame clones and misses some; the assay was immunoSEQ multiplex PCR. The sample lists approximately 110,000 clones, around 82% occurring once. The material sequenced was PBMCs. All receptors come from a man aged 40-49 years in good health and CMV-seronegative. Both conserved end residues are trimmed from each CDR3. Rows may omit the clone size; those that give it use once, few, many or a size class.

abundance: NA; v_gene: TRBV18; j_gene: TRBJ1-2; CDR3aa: ASSPISTQAQNYGYT
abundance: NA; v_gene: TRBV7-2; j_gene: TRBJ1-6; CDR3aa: ASSLVQGAPDSPLH
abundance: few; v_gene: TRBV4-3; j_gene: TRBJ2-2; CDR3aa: ASGGLAGIYTGELF
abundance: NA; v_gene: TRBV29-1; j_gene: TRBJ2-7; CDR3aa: SVDAGSYEQY
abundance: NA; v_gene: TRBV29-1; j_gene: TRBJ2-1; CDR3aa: SARGGFYNEQF
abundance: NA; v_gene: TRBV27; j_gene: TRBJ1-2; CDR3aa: ASSSGGYGYT
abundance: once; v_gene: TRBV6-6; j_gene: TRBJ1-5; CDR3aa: ASNHRGDNQPQH
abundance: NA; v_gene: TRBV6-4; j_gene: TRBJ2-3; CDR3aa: ASSLGPVSDTQY
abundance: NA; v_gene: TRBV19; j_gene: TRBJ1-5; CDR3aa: ASSSGTGVLRPQH
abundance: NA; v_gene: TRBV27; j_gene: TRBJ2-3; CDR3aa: ASSPGADTQY
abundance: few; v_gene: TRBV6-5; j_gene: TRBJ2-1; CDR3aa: ASRLAGGLNEQF
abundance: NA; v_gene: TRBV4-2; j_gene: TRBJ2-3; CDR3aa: ASSQDPTTPGTDTQY
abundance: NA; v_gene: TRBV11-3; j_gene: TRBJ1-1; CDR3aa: ASSTHPNTEAF
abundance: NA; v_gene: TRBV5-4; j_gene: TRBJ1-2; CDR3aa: ASTKDRGQGGYT
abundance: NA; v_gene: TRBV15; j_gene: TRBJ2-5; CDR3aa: ATSSGDYQETQY
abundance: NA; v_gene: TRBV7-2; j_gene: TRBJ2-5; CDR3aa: ASSLDETGVETQY
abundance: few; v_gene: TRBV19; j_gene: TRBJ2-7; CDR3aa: ASSISGAYEQY
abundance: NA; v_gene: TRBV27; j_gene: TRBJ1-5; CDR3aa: ASSLSGTGNQPQH
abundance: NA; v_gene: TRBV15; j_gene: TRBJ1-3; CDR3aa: ATARGGTGNTIY
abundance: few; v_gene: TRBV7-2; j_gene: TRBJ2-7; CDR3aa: ASSPPRTGLYEQY
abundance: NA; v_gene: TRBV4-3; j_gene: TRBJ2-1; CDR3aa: ASSQDYHSTYNEQF
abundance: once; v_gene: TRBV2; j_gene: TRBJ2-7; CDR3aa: ASSPRGGYEQY
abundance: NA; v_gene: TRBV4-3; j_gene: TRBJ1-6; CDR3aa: ASSQERFLNSPLH
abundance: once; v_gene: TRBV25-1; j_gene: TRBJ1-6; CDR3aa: ASRSPRYYNSPLH